These 4 T cell receptor beta chains were all obtained from the same sample, sequenced in a study of cytomegalovirus exposure and HLA in healthy donors. Sequencing was performed with immunoSEQ multiplex PCR; in TCRdb, only in-frame clones are kept and a portion is missing. The table shows 150,000 to 200,000 clones, with around nine tenths occurring only once. Sequencing was done on a sample of PBMCs. The receptors originated from a man younger than 30 in good health and CMV-seropositive.

V gene TRBV28 combines with J gene TRBJ1-2; 7 bases line up with TRBD1. After removal of 5 bases from V and 9 bases from J, the junction contained 12 bases not matched to a gene. Germline lookup yields CDR1 MDHEN and CDR2 SYDVKM. The CDR3 runs 14 residues. In nucleotides, the CDR3 is TGTGCCAGCAGTACCCGACAGGGCCGGAATCGCTACACCTTC. Translated: CASSTRQGRNRYTF.

V gene TRBV19 combines with J gene TRBJ2-1, with 9 positions matching TRBD1. Germline V CDR1 and CDR2: LNHDA, SQIVND (reference sequence). V shed 7 bases and J 1 base; nucleotides not matched to a gene: 2. CDR3 size: 14 residues. CDR3 nucleotide sequence: TGTGCCAGTAAGGACAGGGGATCCTACAATGAGCAGTTCTTC. It codes for CASKDRGSYNEQFF.

CDR3 sequence: CASTPNYPTGNTEAFF. DNA for the CDR3: TGTGCCAGCACCCCGAACTACCCGACCGGGAACACTGAAGCTTTCTTT. The V gene is TRBV6-6, the J gene TRBJ1-1; no reliable D call. Per the germline V gene, CDR1 is MNHNY and CDR2 is SVGAGI (reference sequence). Trimming took 7 bases from V and 1 from J, leaving 19 bases between them. This CDR3 has 16 residues.

This clone turned up a few times. The chain recombines TRBV4-3 with TRBJ2-3; a possible D gene is TRBD2 (5 bases). CDR3 length: 16 residues. In germline, CDR1 is LGHNA, CDR2 YSLEER. The V end lost 0 bases, the J end lost 5 bases, and 15 bases lay between the germline ends. Here the CDR3 reads CASSQDLGDGEDTQYF. CDR3 coding DNA: TGCGCCAGCAGCCAAGATCTCGGGGATGGAGAAGATACGCAGTATTTT.